Listed below are T cell receptor beta chains from one sample, sequenced in a study of human T cells and chemical hapten exposure. TCRdb passed the RACE reads through MiXCR, listing each CDR3 protein once. The data contain over 65,000 distinct CDR3 sequences, around 10% of them seen just once; the ten biggest clones take up roughly 1.5%. Sequencing was performed on whole blood, taken in connection with sensitization to the hapten diphenylcyclopropenone (DPC). The receptors come from a woman aged 45 to 65 with alopecia areata. Some clones in this sample may be carry-over from other donors' samples. The CDR3 runs from the conserved cysteine through the conserved F or W. Each record gives: D gene, CDR3 length, J gene, clone size, V gene, CDR3 protein, CDR3 DNA. D genes are given only for firm matches. Where a row states a size, it is once, few, many or the class of an expanded clone; other rows omit it.

D gene: NA; CDR3 length: 14; J gene: TRBJ2-1; clone size: many; V gene: TRBV4-1; CDR3 protein: CASSRLGYENEQFF; CDR3 DNA: TGCGCCAGCAGCCGGCTAGGATACGAAAATGAGCAGTTCTTC
D gene: TRBD1; CDR3 length: 18; J gene: TRBJ1-3; clone size: many; V gene: TRBV7-9; CDR3 protein: CASSSFRDSSRSGNTIYF; CDR3 DNA: TGTGCCAGCAGCTCGTTTAGGGACAGTTCCCGCTCTGGAAACACCATATATTTT
D gene: NA; CDR3 length: 14; J gene: TRBJ1-3; clone size: NA; V gene: TRBV15; CDR3 protein: CATSLSGAGNTIYF; CDR3 DNA: TGTGCCACCAGCCTTTCCGGGGCAGGAAACACCATATATTTT
D gene: NA; CDR3 length: 13; J gene: TRBJ1-5; clone size: many; V gene: TRBV12-3/TRBV12-4; CDR3 protein: CASSLRGGQPQHF; CDR3 DNA: TGTGCCAGCAGCCTCCGGGGTGGGCAGCCCCAGCATTTT
D gene: TRBD1; CDR3 length: 15; J gene: TRBJ2-1; clone size: many; V gene: TRBV5-1; CDR3 protein: CASSSGQGELGEQFF; CDR3 DNA: TGCGCCAGCAGCTCCGGACAGGGGGAATTGGGTGAGCAGTTCTTC
D gene: NA; CDR3 length: 12; J gene: TRBJ1-6; clone size: many; V gene: TRBV7-9; CDR3 protein: CASSSQGSPLHF; CDR3 DNA: TGTGCCAGCAGCAGCCAGGGTTCACCCCTCCACTTT
D gene: NA; CDR3 length: 12; J gene: TRBJ1-5; clone size: NA; V gene: TRBV12-3/TRBV12-4; CDR3 protein: CASSFSNQPQHF; CDR3 DNA: TGTGCCAGCAGTTTCAGCAATCAGCCCCAGCATTTT
D gene: TRBD1; CDR3 length: 16; J gene: TRBJ1-1; clone size: NA; V gene: TRBV5-4; CDR3 protein: CASSLRQGGLGTEAFF; CDR3 DNA: TGTGCCAGCAGCTTGCGGCAGGGGGGTCTGGGGACTGAAGCTTTCTTT
D gene: NA; CDR3 length: 15; J gene: TRBJ1-1; clone size: many; V gene: TRBV7-2; CDR3 protein: CASSPNTQPNTEAFF; CDR3 DNA: TGTGCCAGCAGCCCCAACACCCAACCAAACACTGAAGCTTTCTTT
D gene: NA; CDR3 length: 15; J gene: TRBJ2-3; clone size: few; V gene: TRBV12-3/TRBV12-4; CDR3 protein: CASSLWESDTDTQYF; CDR3 DNA: TGTGCCAGCAGTTTATGGGAATCTGATACAGATACGCAGTATTTT
D gene: TRBD2; CDR3 length: 14; J gene: TRBJ2-1; clone size: NA; V gene: TRBV28; CDR3 protein: CANQKAGGYNEQFF; CDR3 DNA: TGTGCCAACCAAAAGGCGGGGGGGTACAATGAGCAGTTCTTC
D gene: NA; CDR3 length: 12; J gene: TRBJ2-7; clone size: NA; V gene: TRBV20-1; CDR3 protein: CSAIKGAYEQYF; CDR3 DNA: TGCAGTGCTATAAAAGGGGCTTACGAGCAGTACTTC
D gene: TRBD1; CDR3 length: 15; J gene: TRBJ2-2; clone size: few; V gene: TRBV28; CDR3 protein: CASSLGTGRTGELFF; CDR3 DNA: TGTGCCAGCAGTCTAGGGACAGGAAGGACCGGGGAGCTGTTTTTT
D gene: TRBD1; CDR3 length: 15; J gene: TRBJ2-2; clone size: few; V gene: TRBV7-8; CDR3 protein: CASSRQGGYTGELFF; CDR3 DNA: TGTGCCAGCAGCCGACAGGGGGGTTACACCGGGGAGCTGTTTTTT
D gene: NA; CDR3 length: 16; J gene: TRBJ2-7; clone size: NA; V gene: TRBV3-1; CDR3 protein: CASSPARGRGAYEQYF; CDR3 DNA: TGTGCCAGCAGCCCCGCCCGGGGGAGGGGGGCCTACGAGCAGTACTTC
D gene: NA; CDR3 length: 15; J gene: TRBJ2-2; clone size: many; V gene: TRBV9; CDR3 protein: CASTFGQPNTGELFF; CDR3 DNA: TGTGCCAGCACCTTCGGACAACCGAACACCGGGGAGCTGTTTTTT
D gene: TRBD1; CDR3 length: 15; J gene: TRBJ1-1; clone size: NA; V gene: TRBV12-3/TRBV12-4; CDR3 protein: CASSLGQGAVTEAFF; CDR3 DNA: TGTGCCAGCAGTCTGGGACAGGGGGCCGTCACTGAAGCTTTCTTT
D gene: NA; CDR3 length: 16; J gene: TRBJ2-3; clone size: NA; V gene: TRBV5-1; CDR3 protein: CASSLGSGQITDTQYF; CDR3 DNA: TGCGCCAGCAGCTTGGGGTCCGGACAGATCACAGATACGCAGTATTTT
D gene: NA; CDR3 length: 14; J gene: TRBJ2-3; clone size: NA; V gene: TRBV5-1; CDR3 protein: CASSFQRNTDTQYF; CDR3 DNA: TGCGCCAGCAGCTTTCAGCGGAACACAGATACGCAGTATTTT
D gene: TRBD1; CDR3 length: 15; J gene: TRBJ1-4; clone size: few; V gene: TRBV18; CDR3 protein: CASSPRQGTNEKLFF; CDR3 DNA: TGTGCCAGCTCACCACGACAGGGAACTAATGAAAAACTGTTTTTT
D gene: NA; CDR3 length: 14; J gene: TRBJ2-3; clone size: few; V gene: TRBV7-2; CDR3 protein: CASSQELLTDTQYF; CDR3 DNA: TGTGCCAGCAGCCAAGAACTGCTCACAGATACGCAGTATTTT
D gene: TRBD2; CDR3 length: 14; J gene: TRBJ2-3; clone size: few; V gene: TRBV29-1; CDR3 protein: CSVSSGRSTDTQYF; CDR3 DNA: TGCAGCGTTTCCAGCGGGAGGAGCACAGATACGCAGTATTTT
D gene: NA; CDR3 length: 13; J gene: TRBJ2-1; clone size: NA; V gene: TRBV9; CDR3 protein: CASSTLAQNEQFF; CDR3 DNA: TGTGCCAGCAGCACCCTAGCGCAGAATGAGCAGTTCTTC
D gene: NA; CDR3 length: 14; J gene: TRBJ2-1; clone size: many; V gene: TRBV12-3/TRBV12-4; CDR3 protein: CASSGGSSYNEQFF; CDR3 DNA: TGTGCCAGCAGTGGGGGGAGCTCCTACAATGAGCAGTTCTTC
D gene: TRBD1; CDR3 length: 16; J gene: TRBJ1-3; clone size: NA; V gene: TRBV7-6; CDR3 protein: CASSPTTGKTGNTIYF; CDR3 DNA: TGTGCCAGCAGCCCGACGACAGGGAAGACTGGAAACACCATATATTTT
D gene: NA; CDR3 length: 14; J gene: TRBJ2-5; clone size: few; V gene: TRBV28; CDR3 protein: CASSLDQRQTGQYF; CDR3 DNA: TGTGCCAGCAGTTTAGACCAAAGGCAGACTGGTCAGTACTTC
D gene: NA; CDR3 length: 14; J gene: TRBJ1-2; clone size: NA; V gene: TRBV13; CDR3 protein: CASKGPGAGYGYTF; CDR3 DNA: TGTGCCAGCAAGGGGCCAGGGGCCGGCTATGGCTACACCTTC
D gene: NA; CDR3 length: 16; J gene: TRBJ1-6; clone size: many; V gene: TRBV11-2; CDR3 protein: CASSLRGSSYNSPLHF; CDR3 DNA: TGTGCCAGCAGCTTGAGGGGGAGCTCCTATAATTCACCCCTCCACTTT
D gene: NA; CDR3 length: 15; J gene: TRBJ2-2; clone size: few; V gene: TRBV20-1; CDR3 protein: CSARDPRFTTGELFF; CDR3 DNA: TGCAGTGCTAGAGATCCTAGATTCACCACCGGGGAGCTGTTTTTT
D gene: NA; CDR3 length: 16; J gene: TRBJ2-5; clone size: few; V gene: TRBV11-2; CDR3 protein: CASSSPSGTRQETQYF; CDR3 DNA: TGTGCCAGCAGCTCACCATCCGGGACACGCCAAGAGACCCAGTACTTC
D gene: NA; CDR3 length: 17; J gene: TRBJ2-3; clone size: NA; V gene: TRBV28; CDR3 protein: CASSPLSPQGSGDTQYF; CDR3 DNA: TGTGCCAGCAGCCCTCTTTCCCCCCAGGGCTCGGGGGATACGCAGTATTTT
D gene: TRBD1; CDR3 length: 15; J gene: TRBJ2-7; clone size: NA; V gene: TRBV14; CDR3 protein: CASSLGQGRRAEQYF; CDR3 DNA: TGTGCCAGCAGCCTCGGACAGGGCAGGCGAGCCGAGCAGTACTTC
D gene: NA; CDR3 length: 15; J gene: TRBJ1-6; clone size: few; V gene: TRBV7-2; CDR3 protein: CASSLDVDSNSPLHF; CDR3 DNA: TGTGCCAGCAGCTTAGATGTGGACAGTAATTCACCCCTCCACTTT
D gene: NA; CDR3 length: 15; J gene: TRBJ2-5; clone size: many; V gene: TRBV5-1; CDR3 protein: CASSTGPTYQETQYF; CDR3 DNA: TGCGCCAGCAGCACGGGGCCGACGTACCAAGAGACCCAGTACTTC
D gene: NA; CDR3 length: 15; J gene: TRBJ2-1; clone size: few; V gene: TRBV11-2; CDR3 protein: CASSQDPSAYNEQFF; CDR3 DNA: TGTGCCAGCAGCCAAGATCCTAGCGCATACAATGAGCAGTTCTTC
D gene: NA; CDR3 length: 16; J gene: TRBJ1-2; clone size: few; V gene: TRBV3-1; CDR3 protein: CASSAARQGKNYGYTF; CDR3 DNA: TGTGCCAGCAGCGCCGCACGGCAGGGCAAAAACTATGGCTACACCTTC
D gene: TRBD2; CDR3 length: 15; J gene: TRBJ2-3; clone size: many; V gene: TRBV28; CDR3 protein: CASTLLAGGQGTQYF; CDR3 DNA: TGTGCCAGCACCCTACTAGCGGGAGGGCAGGGTACGCAGTATTTT
D gene: TRBD1; CDR3 length: 15; J gene: TRBJ1-1; clone size: NA; V gene: TRBV2; CDR3 protein: CASSERGQLNTEAFF; CDR3 DNA: TGTGCCAGCAGTGAAAGGGGACAGCTGAACACTGAAGCTTTCTTT
D gene: NA; CDR3 length: 15; J gene: TRBJ1-2; clone size: NA; V gene: TRBV6-1; CDR3 protein: CASGDGTLQNYGYTF; CDR3 DNA: TGTGCCAGCGGAGATGGGACACTCCAAAACTATGGCTACACCTTC
D gene: NA; CDR3 length: 12; J gene: TRBJ2-5; clone size: few; V gene: TRBV28; CDR3 protein: CASSPYPLAQYF; CDR3 DNA: TGTGCCAGCAGCCCCTACCCGTTGGCCCAGTACTTC
D gene: NA; CDR3 length: 17; J gene: TRBJ2-7; clone size: many; V gene: TRBV4-1; CDR3 protein: CASSQVMNSGSTYEQYF; CDR3 DNA: TGCGCCAGCAGCCAAGTGATGAATAGCGGCTCTACCTACGAGCAGTACTTC
D gene: NA; CDR3 length: 14; J gene: TRBJ1-5; clone size: many; V gene: TRBV20-1; CDR3 protein: CSAKTAYSNQPQHF; CDR3 DNA: TGCAGTGCGAAAACAGCTTATAGCAATCAGCCCCAGCATTTT
D gene: TRBD1; CDR3 length: 13; J gene: TRBJ1-6; clone size: few; V gene: TRBV12-3/TRBV12-4; CDR3 protein: CASSLTGGSPLHF; CDR3 DNA: TGTGCCAGCAGTTTGACAGGGGGCTCACCCCTCCACTTT
D gene: NA; CDR3 length: 14; J gene: TRBJ1-6; clone size: many; V gene: TRBV6-5; CDR3 protein: CASTTPLGSSPLHF; CDR3 DNA: TGTGCCAGCACCACCCCTCTTGGGAGTTCACCCCTCCACTTT
D gene: NA; CDR3 length: 14; J gene: TRBJ2-2; clone size: many; V gene: TRBV7-9; CDR3 protein: CASSLAPLTGELFF; CDR3 DNA: TGTGCCAGCAGCTTAGCACCACTCACCGGGGAGCTGTTTTTT
D gene: NA; CDR3 length: 14; J gene: TRBJ2-5; clone size: many; V gene: TRBV9; CDR3 protein: CASSTRPNQETQYF; CDR3 DNA: TGTGCCAGCAGCACCAGACCGAACCAAGAGACCCAGTACTTC
D gene: NA; CDR3 length: 14; J gene: TRBJ1-1; clone size: many; V gene: TRBV7-2; CDR3 protein: CASSFQGQNTEAFF; CDR3 DNA: TGTGCCAGCAGCTTCCAGGGCCAGAACACTGAAGCTTTCTTT
D gene: NA; CDR3 length: 13; J gene: TRBJ1-3; clone size: NA; V gene: TRBV5-1; CDR3 protein: CASSTDLGNTIYF; CDR3 DNA: TGCGCCAGCAGCACGGACCTGGGAAACACCATATATTTT
D gene: TRBD1; CDR3 length: 14; J gene: TRBJ2-2; clone size: few; V gene: TRBV7-2; CDR3 protein: CASRKTGGSGELFF; CDR3 DNA: TGTGCCAGCAGGAAGACAGGGGGATCCGGGGAGCTGTTTTTT
D gene: NA; CDR3 length: 13; J gene: TRBJ2-5; clone size: many; V gene: TRBV7-2; CDR3 protein: CASSLTRGGTQYF; CDR3 DNA: TGTGCCAGCAGCTTGACCCGCGGAGGAACCCAGTACTTC
D gene: TRBD1; CDR3 length: 14; J gene: TRBJ2-7; clone size: many; V gene: TRBV29-1; CDR3 protein: CSVQPGQGVNEQYF; CDR3 DNA: TGCAGCGTTCAGCCGGGACAGGGGGTCAACGAGCAGTACTTC
D gene: NA; CDR3 length: 14; J gene: TRBJ1-5; clone size: NA; V gene: TRBV6-5; CDR3 protein: CASKRAVTAQPQHF; CDR3 DNA: TGTGCCAGCAAGAGGGCTGTAACAGCACAGCCCCAGCATTTT
D gene: NA; CDR3 length: 15; J gene: TRBJ1-5; clone size: many; V gene: TRBV12-3/TRBV12-4; CDR3 protein: CASSLGAILNQPQHF; CDR3 DNA: TGTGCCAGCAGTCTAGGGGCAATATTGAATCAGCCCCAGCATTTT
D gene: NA; CDR3 length: 12; J gene: TRBJ2-4; clone size: few; V gene: TRBV29-1; CDR3 protein: CSLTGQGNIQYF; CDR3 DNA: TGCAGCCTGACGGGCCAGGGAAACATTCAGTACTTC